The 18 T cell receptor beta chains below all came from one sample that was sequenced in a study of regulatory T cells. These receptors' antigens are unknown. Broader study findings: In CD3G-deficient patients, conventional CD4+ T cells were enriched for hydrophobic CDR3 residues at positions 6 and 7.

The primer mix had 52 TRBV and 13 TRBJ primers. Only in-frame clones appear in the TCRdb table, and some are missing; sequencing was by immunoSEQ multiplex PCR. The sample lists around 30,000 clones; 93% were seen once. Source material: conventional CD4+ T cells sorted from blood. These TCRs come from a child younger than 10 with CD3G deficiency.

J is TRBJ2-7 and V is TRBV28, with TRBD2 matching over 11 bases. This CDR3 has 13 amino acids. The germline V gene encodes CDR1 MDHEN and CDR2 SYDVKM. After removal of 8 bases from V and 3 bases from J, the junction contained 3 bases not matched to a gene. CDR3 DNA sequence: TGTGCCAGCCGCACTAGCGGGAGCTACGAGCAGTACTTC. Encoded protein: CASRTSGSYEQYF.

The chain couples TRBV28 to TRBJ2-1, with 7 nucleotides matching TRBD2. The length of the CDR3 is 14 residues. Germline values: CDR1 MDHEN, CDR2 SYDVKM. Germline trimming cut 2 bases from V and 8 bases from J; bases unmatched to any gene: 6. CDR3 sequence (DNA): TGTGCCAGCAGTTTAGCGGGAGTAATCCATGAGCAGTTCTTC. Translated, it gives CASSLAGVIHEQFF. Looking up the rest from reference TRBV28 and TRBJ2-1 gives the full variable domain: DVKVTQSSRYLVKRTGEKVFLECVQDMDHENMFWYRQDPGLGLRLIYFSYDVKMKEKGDIPEGYSVSREKKERFSLILESASTNQTSMYLCASSLAGVIHEQFFGPGTRLTVL.

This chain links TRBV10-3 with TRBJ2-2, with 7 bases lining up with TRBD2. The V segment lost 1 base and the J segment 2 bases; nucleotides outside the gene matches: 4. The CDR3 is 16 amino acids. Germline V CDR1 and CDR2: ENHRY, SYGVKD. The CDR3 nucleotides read TGTGCCATCAGTGAGTTCCTAGCGGCTAACACCGGGGAGCTGTTTTTT. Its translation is CAISEFLAANTGELFF.

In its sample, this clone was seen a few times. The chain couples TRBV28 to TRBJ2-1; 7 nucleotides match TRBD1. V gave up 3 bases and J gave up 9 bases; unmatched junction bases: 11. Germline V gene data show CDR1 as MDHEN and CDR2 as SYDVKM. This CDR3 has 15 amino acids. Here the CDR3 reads CASSFGQGVYSEQFF. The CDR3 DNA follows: TGTGCCAGCAGTTTTGGGCAGGGGGTGTATAGTGAGCAGTTCTTC.

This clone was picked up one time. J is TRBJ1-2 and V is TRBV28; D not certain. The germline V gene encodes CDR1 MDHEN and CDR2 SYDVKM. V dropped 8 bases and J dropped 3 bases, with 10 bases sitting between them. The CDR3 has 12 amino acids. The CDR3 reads CASGSRDYGYTF. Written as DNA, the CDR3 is TGTGCCAGCGGGTCCCGAGACTATGGCTACACCTTC.

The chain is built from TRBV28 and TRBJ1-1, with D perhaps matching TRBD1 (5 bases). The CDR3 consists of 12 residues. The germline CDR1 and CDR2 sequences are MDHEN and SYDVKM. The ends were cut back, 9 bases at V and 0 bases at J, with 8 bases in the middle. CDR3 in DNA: TGTGCCAGTTGGGGCCTGAACACTGAAGCTTTCTTT. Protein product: CASWGLNTEAFF.

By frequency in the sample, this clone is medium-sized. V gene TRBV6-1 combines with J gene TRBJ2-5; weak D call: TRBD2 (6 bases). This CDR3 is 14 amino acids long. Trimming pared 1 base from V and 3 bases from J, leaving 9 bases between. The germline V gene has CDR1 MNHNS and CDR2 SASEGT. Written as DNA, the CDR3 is TGTGCCAGCAGTGAAGGGACTATCAAAGAGACCCAGTACTTC. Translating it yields CASSEGTIKETQYF.

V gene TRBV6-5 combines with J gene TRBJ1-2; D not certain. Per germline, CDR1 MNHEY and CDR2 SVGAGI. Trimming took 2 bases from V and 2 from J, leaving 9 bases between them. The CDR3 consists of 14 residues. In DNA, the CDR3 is TGTGCCAGCAGTTACCGTGGACTGAACTATGGCTACACCTTC. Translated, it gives CASSYRGLNYGYTF.

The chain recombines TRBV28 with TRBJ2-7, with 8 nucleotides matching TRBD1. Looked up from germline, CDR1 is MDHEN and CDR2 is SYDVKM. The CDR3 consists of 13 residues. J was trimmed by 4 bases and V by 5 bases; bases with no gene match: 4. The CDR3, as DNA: TGTGCCAGCAGTCCAGGGGGCGGGTACGAGCAGTACTTC. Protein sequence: CASSPGGGYEQYF.

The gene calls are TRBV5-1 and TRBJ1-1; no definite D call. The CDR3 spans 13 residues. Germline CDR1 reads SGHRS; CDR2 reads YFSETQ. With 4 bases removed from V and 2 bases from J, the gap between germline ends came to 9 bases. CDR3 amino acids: CASSLDHNTEAFF. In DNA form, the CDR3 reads TGCGCCAGCAGCCTGGACCATAACACTGAAGCTTTCTTT.

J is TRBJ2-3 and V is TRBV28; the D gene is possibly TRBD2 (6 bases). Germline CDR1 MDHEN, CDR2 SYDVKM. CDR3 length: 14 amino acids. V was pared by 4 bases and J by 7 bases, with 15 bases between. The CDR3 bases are TGTGCCAGCAGTTCCGGACTAACGGGGTATACGCAGTATTTT. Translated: CASSSGLTGYTQYF.

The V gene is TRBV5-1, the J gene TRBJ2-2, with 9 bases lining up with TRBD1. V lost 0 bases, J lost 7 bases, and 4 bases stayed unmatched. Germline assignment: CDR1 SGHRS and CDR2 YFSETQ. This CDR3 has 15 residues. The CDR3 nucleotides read TGCGCCAGCAGCTTGGGGGACAGGGAGATCGGGGAGCTGTTTTTT. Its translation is CASSLGDREIGELFF. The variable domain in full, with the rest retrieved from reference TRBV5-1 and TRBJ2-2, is KAGVTQTPRYLIKTRGQQVTLSCSPISGHRSVSWYQQTPGQGLQFLFEYFSETQRNKGNFPGRFSGRQFSNSRSEMNVSTLELGDSALYLCASSLGDREIGELFFGEGSRLTVL.

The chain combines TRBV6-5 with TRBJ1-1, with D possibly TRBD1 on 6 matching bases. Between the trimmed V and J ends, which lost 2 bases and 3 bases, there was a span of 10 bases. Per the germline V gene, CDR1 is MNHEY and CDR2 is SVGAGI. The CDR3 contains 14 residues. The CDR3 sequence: CASSYGGLDTEAFF. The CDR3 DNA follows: TGTGCCAGCAGTTACGGGGGGCTCGACACTGAAGCTTTCTTT.

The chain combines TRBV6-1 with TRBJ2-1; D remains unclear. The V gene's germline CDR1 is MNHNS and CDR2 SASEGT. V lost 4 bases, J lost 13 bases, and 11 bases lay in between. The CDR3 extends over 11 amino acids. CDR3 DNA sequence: TGTGCCAGCAGTGTGGGCCCCCAACAGTTCTTC. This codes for CASSVGPQQFF.

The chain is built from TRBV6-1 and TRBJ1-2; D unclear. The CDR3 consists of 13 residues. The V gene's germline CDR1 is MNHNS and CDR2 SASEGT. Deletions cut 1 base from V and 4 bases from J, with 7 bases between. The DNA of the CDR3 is TGTGCCAGCAGTGAAGGGATAAGCTATGGCTACACCTTC. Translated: CASSEGISYGYTF.

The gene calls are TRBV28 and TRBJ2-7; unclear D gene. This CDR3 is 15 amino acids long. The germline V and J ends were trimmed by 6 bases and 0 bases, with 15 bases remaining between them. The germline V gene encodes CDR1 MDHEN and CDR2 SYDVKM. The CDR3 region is CASSLGPTGSYEQYF. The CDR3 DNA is TGTGCCAGCAGCCTCGGGCCGACCGGCTCCTACGAGCAGTACTTC.

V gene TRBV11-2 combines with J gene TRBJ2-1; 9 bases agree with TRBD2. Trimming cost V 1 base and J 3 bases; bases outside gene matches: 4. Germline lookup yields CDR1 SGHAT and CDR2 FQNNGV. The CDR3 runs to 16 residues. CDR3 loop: CASSLGASGNYNEQFF. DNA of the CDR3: TGTGCCAGCAGCTTAGGGGCTAGCGGGAACTACAATGAGCAGTTCTTC. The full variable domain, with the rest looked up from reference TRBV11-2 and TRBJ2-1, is EAGVAQSPRYKIIEKRQSVAFWCNPISGHATLYWYQQILGQGPKLLIQFQNNGVVDDSQLPKDRFSAERLKGVDSTLKIQPAKLEDSAVYLCASSLGASGNYNEQFFGPGTRLTVL.

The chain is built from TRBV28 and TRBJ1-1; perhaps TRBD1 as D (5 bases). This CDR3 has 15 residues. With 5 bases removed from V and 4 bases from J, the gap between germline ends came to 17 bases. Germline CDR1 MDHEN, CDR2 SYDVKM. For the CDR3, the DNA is TGTGCCAGCAGTCTCCGGGGAGGGGTGAGCACTGAAGCTTTCTTT. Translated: CASSLRGGVSTEAFF.